This T cell receptor (beta chain) was profiled in a study of shared clonotypes between healthy human individuals. The repertoire was sequenced with immunoSEQ multiplex PCR; TCRdb's copy has only in-frame clones and lacks some. The sample has 650,000 to 700,000 clones, about 90% seen once. The V gene's germline CDR1 is SGDLS and CDR2 YYNGEE. With V trimmed by 4 bases and J by 5 bases, 10 bases remained unmatched. The CDR3 extends over 15 amino acids. The TCR was taken from a man aged 18 to 29 in good health. Some clones in this sample may be carry-over from other donors' samples. The V call is TRBV9, the J call TRBJ2-5; 8 bases align to TRBD2. Specimen: memory CD8+ T cells from PBMCs. The subset: CD45RO+ cells pooled with CCR7-negative TemRA cells. CDR3 sequence: CASSPWTRGGETQYF. In DNA form, the CDR3 reads TGTGCCAGCAGCCCCTGGACACGGGGGGGGGAGACCCAGTACTTC.